One and the same sample provided the 3 T cell receptor beta chains below, sequenced in a study of blood T cell repertoires in COVID-19. This table comes from immunoSEQ multiplex PCR, and its TCRdb copy is limited to in-frame clones, with some not included. The table records some 100,000 clones, around four fifths of them present only once. Sequencing input: peripheral blood. These receptors came from a woman in her 70s with active or convalescent COVID-19.

J is TRBJ1-5 and V is TRBV28; tentatively, D is TRBD1 (5 bases). The germline CDR1 and CDR2 sequences are MDHEN and SYDVKM. Trimming pared 1 base from V and 5 bases from J, leaving 9 bases between. The CDR3 has 14 residues. The chain's CDR3 is CASSLSQGYQPQHF. In DNA, the CDR3 is TGTGCCAGCAGTTTATCTCAGGGCTATCAGCCCCAGCATTTT.

In its sample, this clone was seen a few times. V gene TRBV13 combines with J gene TRBJ2-3, with a possible D match to TRBD1 (6 bases). Germline V gives CDR1 PRHDT, CDR2 FYEKMQ (reference sequence). CDR3 length: 18 residues. Trimming removed 4 bases from V and 2 bases from J, with 22 bases in between. This chain's CDR3 is CASSYRDTFEGFTDTQYF. Written as DNA, the CDR3 is TGTGCCAGCAGCTATCGGGACACCTTTGAGGGGTTCACAGATACGCAGTATTTT.

The rearrangement links TRBV6-2 or TRBV6-3 to TRBJ1-5; no clear D. The CDR3 totals 15 residues. Germline V gene sequence: CDR1 MNHEY, CDR2 SVGEGT. Trimming removed 6 bases at V and 2 bases at J, with 14 bases between. The CDR3 reads CASSLPLARNQPQHF. CDR3 bases: TGTGCCAGCAGCCTCCCCCTGGCCCGCAATCAGCCCCAGCATTTT.